Following are 11 T cell receptor beta chains from one sample sequenced in a study of cytomegalovirus exposure and HLA in healthy donors. It was with 60 Vbeta and 13 Jbeta primers that the PCR ran. TCRdb's table, derived via immunoSEQ multiplex PCR, lists solely in-frame clones and lacks some. The table has fewer than 200,000 clones, 68% seen once. Input material: PBMCs. Receptor source: a middle-aged woman in good health and CMV-seropositive.

J is TRBJ1-1 and V is TRBV5-1; 7 bases agree with TRBD1. Germline assignment: CDR1 SGHRS and CDR2 YFSETQ. There are 13 residues in the CDR3. After removal of 5 bases from V and 8 bases from J, the junction contained 9 bases not matched to a gene. The CDR3 region is CASRNEGAREAFF. The CDR3 nucleotides read TGCGCCAGCAGAAACGAGGGGGCTCGGGAAGCTTTCTTT. The full variable domain, in which reference TRBV5-1 and TRBJ1-1 provide the parts outside the CDR3, is KAGVTQTPRYLIKTRGQQVTLSCSPISGHRSVSWYQQTPGQGLQFLFEYFSETQRNKGNFPGRFSGRQFSNSRSEMNVSTLELGDSALYLCASRNEGAREAFFGQGTRLTVV.

The rearrangement joins TRBV18 to TRBJ1-5; possible D gene TRBD1, 5 bases. There are 13 residues in the CDR3. The V gene's germline CDR1 is KGHSH and CDR2 LQKENI. V shed 6 bases and J shed 4 bases, with 10 bases lying between them. As DNA, the CDR3 is TGTGCCAGCTCGCGGACACAGAATCAGCCCCAGCATTTT. It encodes CASSRTQNQPQHF.

V usage is TRBV6-1 and J usage is TRBJ2-7; possible D gene TRBD2, 5 bases. This CDR3 is 12 amino acids long. Looked up from germline, CDR1 is MNHNS and CDR2 is SASEGT. V was trimmed by 8 bases and J by 6 bases, leaving 14 bases between them. CDR3 DNA sequence: TGTGCCAGCTTCTGGGCGGGCGGCGAGCAGTACTTC. Protein product: CASFWAGGEQYF.

This chain uses TRBV19 with TRBJ1-2; tentative D call: TRBD1 (5 bases). Trimming removed 6 bases at V and 10 bases at J, with 15 bases between. The CDR3 totals 12 residues. Germline CDR1 is LNHDA and CDR2 is SQIVND (reference sequence). The DNA of the CDR3 is TGTGCCAGTAGCTGGGGCAGGGATGCCTACACCTTC. It encodes CASSWGRDAYTF.

The chain combines TRBV29-1 with TRBJ2-5, with D perhaps TRBD2 (5 bases). The CDR3 length is 13 residues. CDR1 and CDR2 from the germline V gene are SQVTM and ANQGSEA. Between the trimmed V and J ends, which lost 8 bases and 1 base, there was a span of 14 bases. Written as DNA, the CDR3 is TGCAGCACAATCGGAGGTTTCCAAGAGACCCAGTACTTC. It yields the protein CSTIGGFQETQYF.

The chain carries TRBV11-2 and TRBJ2-6, with a weak D call TRBD1 (6 bases). The CDR3 loop spans 15 amino acids. V was shortened by 2 bases and J by 4 bases, with 9 bases between the two germline ends. Germline assignment: CDR1 SGHAT and CDR2 FQNNGV. CDR3 in amino acids: CASSLTGLGANVLTF. The CDR3 coding sequence is TGTGCCAGCAGCTTAACAGGGTTAGGGGCCAACGTCCTGACTTTC.

A word on this clone: A junction boundary mismatches the germline segment, possibly from a read error. The genes are TRBV28 and TRBJ1-5, with D uncertain. This CDR3 region has 11 residues. The germline V gene encodes CDR1 MDHEN and CDR2 SYDVKM. CDR3 nucleotide sequence: TGTGCCAGCAGAACTAATCAGCCCCAGAATTTT. Translating gives CASRTNQPQNF.

With respect to this clone: Other DNA sequences in this sample translate to the same CDR3. The genes are TRBV6-1 and TRBJ1-4; possible D gene TRBD1, 6 bases. Germline assignment: CDR1 MNHNS and CDR2 SASEGT. V lost 6 bases and J 4 bases, leaving 12 bases between the germline ends. There are 14 residues in the CDR3. The CDR3 protein is CASRPGHLNEKLFF. The DNA for the CDR3 is TGTGCCAGCAGACCGGGACACCTTAATGAAAAACTGTTTTTT.

This clone was observed a handful of times. V usage is TRBV28 and J usage is TRBJ2-7; 7 positions agree with TRBD2. This CDR3 is 14 amino acids long. Germline values: CDR1 MDHEN, CDR2 SYDVKM. The ends lost 6 bases at V and 9 bases at J; junction bases unmatched: 14. The CDR3 region has the DNA TGTGCCAGCAGGGGTACGGGGGAGGGCCTCGTGCAGTACTTC. It is translated as CASRGTGEGLVQYF. Full variable domain (remainder filled in from reference TRBV28 and TRBJ2-7): DVKVTQSSRYLVKRTGEKVFLECVQDMDHENMFWYRQDPGLGLRLIYFSYDVKMKEKGDIPEGYSVSREKKERFSLILESASTNQTSMYLCASRGTGEGLVQYFGPGTRLTVT.

The chain combines TRBV6-6 with TRBJ2-5, with TRBD2 identical over 8 bases. This CDR3 spans 16 amino acids. The germline gives CDR1 MNHNY, CDR2 SVGAGI (reference sequence). Losses at the gene ends were 4 bases for V and 2 bases for J; bases not matched to a gene: 9. CDR3 sequence reads: CASSLKAGVGQETQYF. CDR3 DNA sequence: TGTGCCAGCAGTTTAAAAGCGGGGGTAGGGCAAGAGACCCAGTACTTC.

This chain links TRBV20-1 with TRBJ2-7; unclear D gene. From germline, CDR1 is DFQATT and CDR2 SNEGSKA (reference sequence). Trimming took 2 bases from V and 3 from J, leaving 5 bases between them. This CDR3 comprises 11 residues. The CDR3 sequence: CSARFLYEQYF. The DNA for the CDR3 is TGCAGTGCTAGATTTCTCTACGAGCAGTACTTC.